Included here is one T cell receptor beta chain sequence, with context. What it recognizes is unknown. CDR3 and TCR beta VDJ profiling relied on a genomic DNA template. MiXCR, run by TCRdb on the reads, gives a single entry per CDR3 protein. Among 250,000 to 300,000 distinct CDR3 sequences listed, approximately 56% were seen once. Germline trimming cut 2 bases from V and 6 bases from J; bases unmatched to any gene: 8. This CDR3 has 15 residues. From germline, CDR1 is SGDLS and CDR2 YYNGEE. These data originate in a study of CD8+CD57+ T cells in acquired aplastic anemia. For the study at large: The average for DNA from sorted CD4+ and CD8+ cells was around 3.5 ug. Study observations and caveats: Simpson's diversity of CD8+ cells was not significantly different in patients compared with controls. Overlap between patients and controls comprised some 31 CD8+ CDR3 sequences.

The chain joins TRBV9 to TRBJ1-1; 9 bases fit TRBD1. The sample taken for sequencing was sorted CD4+, CD8+, or CD8+CD57+ T cells (not recorded which) from PBMCs. The sequence came from a human donor with severe aplastic anemia or a healthy control (not recorded which). The CDR3 protein is CASSVGQGRAAEAFF. The DNA for the CDR3 is TGTGCCAGCAGCGTCGGACAGGGGAGAGCGGCTGAAGCTTTCTTT. The complete variable domain, with remaining parts taken from reference TRBV9 and TRBJ1-1, reads DSGVTQTPKHLITATGQRVTLRCSPRSGDLSVYWYQQSLDQGLQFLIQYYNGEERAKGNILERFSAQQFPDLHSELNLSSLELGDSALYFCASSVGQGRAAEAFFGQGTRLTVV.